The 2 T cell receptor beta chains below come from one sample, sequenced in a study of cytotoxic CD8 clonotypes in ibrutinib-treated CLL. Produced via immunoSEQ multiplex PCR; TCRdb's table is partial and in-frame only. The sample comprises 160,000 or so clones, 81% of which are singletons, and roughly 1.9% rests with the top ten. Specimen: PBMCs, collected after 12 months of ibrutinib treatment. Source of these receptors: a human donor with chronic lymphocytic leukemia.

This sequence joins TRBV21-1 and TRBJ1-3. TRBV21-1 is a documented pseudogene. The CDR3 spans 8 residues. This chain's CDR3 is CASSGIYF. DNA for the CDR3: TGTGCCAGCAGCGGCATATATTTT.

This rearrangement joins TRBV9 to TRBJ1-1; a possible D gene is TRBD1 (5 bases). CDR3 size: 13 residues. CDR1 and CDR2 from the germline V gene are SGDLS and YYNGEE. Trimming removed 4 bases from V and 2 bases from J, with 9 bases in between. The CDR3 is CASSTDSNTEAFF. The CDR3 coding sequence is TGTGCCAGCAGCACCGACAGTAACACTGAAGCTTTCTTT. Combining the CDR3 with reference TRBV9 and TRBJ1-1 gives the whole variable domain DSGVTQTPKHLITATGQRVTLRCSPRSGDLSVYWYQQSLDQGLQFLIQYYNGEERAKGNILERFSAQQFPDLHSELNLSSLELGDSALYFCASSTDSNTEAFFGQGTRLTVV.